These 23 T cell receptor beta chains originate from one sample sequenced in a study of blood T cell repertoires in COVID-19. Clones were sequenced by immunoSEQ multiplex PCR, and TCRdb holds only the in-frame ones, with some missing. The sample records some 180,000 clones, over 75% being singletons. Sequencing was done on a sample of peripheral blood. The receptors shown here come from a man aged 50 or older with acute or convalescent COVID-19.

The chain carries TRBV7-2 and TRBJ1-6; 8 bases align to TRBD1. V was pared by 3 bases and J by 2 bases, with 6 bases of the junction left unmatched. The CDR3 loop spans 17 amino acids. CDR1 is SGHTA and CDR2 is FQGNSA in the germline V gene. CDR3 in amino acids: CASSFGQGAPYNSPLHF. In DNA, the CDR3 is TGTGCCAGCAGCTTTGGACAGGGAGCTCCCTATAATTCACCCCTCCACTTT.

The CDR3 DNA sequence: TGTGCCAGCACCCCGGGAGGAGGGTTTTACGAGCAGTACGTC. This sequence encodes CASTPGGGFYEQYV. The chain links TRBV28 to TRBJ2-7; 7 bases match TRBD2. Germline trimming cut 7 bases from V and 4 bases from J; bases unmatched to any gene: 10. This CDR3 region has 14 residues. In germline, CDR1 is MDHEN, CDR2 SYDVKM.

This rearrangement joins TRBV27 to TRBJ2-7; perhaps TRBD2 as D (5 bases). The CDR3 extends over 12 amino acids. In germline, CDR1 is MNHEY, CDR2 SMNVEV (reference sequence). V dropped 8 bases and J dropped 5 bases, with 13 bases sitting between them. CDR3 residues: CASRDVPNEQYF. CDR3 coding DNA: TGTGCCAGCCGGGATGTCCCGAACGAGCAGTACTTC.

This chain joins TRBV4-3 and TRBJ1-1; D is possibly TRBD1 (6 bases). Germline V gene data show CDR1 as LGHNA and CDR2 as YSLEER. The CDR3 runs to 15 residues. Between the trimmed V and J ends, which lost 0 bases and 2 bases, there was a span of 10 bases. The CDR3 protein is CASSQDPGTNTEAFF. In DNA form, the CDR3 reads TGCGCCAGCAGCCAAGATCCCGGGACAAACACTGAAGCTTTCTTT.

This rearrangement joins TRBV28 to TRBJ2-4, with D unresolved. V lost 3 bases and J lost 6, with 3 bases in between. This CDR3 region has 11 residues. Germline V lookup: CDR1 MDHEN, CDR2 SYDVKM. This CDR3 is CASSFRNIQYF. As DNA, the CDR3 is TGTGCCAGCAGTTTCAGAAACATTCAGTACTTC.

The V call is TRBV29-1, the J call TRBJ2-1; D is possibly TRBD1 (6 bases). The CDR3 length is 16 residues. Germline CDR1 is SQVTM and CDR2 is ANQGSEA. Trimming left V 4 bases short and J 3 bases short, with 19 bases between. CDR3 amino acids: CSVGARGGLDYNEQFF. Written as DNA, the CDR3 is TGCAGCGTTGGGGCCCGTGGGGGCCTCGACTACAATGAGCAGTTCTTC.

CDR3: CSGGTGGSANYGYTF. The CDR3 bases are TGCAGCGGGGGGACAGGAGGTTCAGCTAACTATGGCTACACCTTC. J is TRBJ1-2 and V is TRBV29-1, with 8 bases matching TRBD1. Trimming at V came to 7 bases and at J to 0 bases, leaving 10 bases not matched to a gene. This CDR3 is built from 15 residues. Germline V lookup: CDR1 SQVTM, CDR2 ANQGSEA.

The gene calls are TRBV29-1 and TRBJ1-5; 7 bases line up with TRBD1. The CDR3 runs to 12 residues. J lost 4 bases, V lost 6 bases, and 3 bases had no gene match. Germline CDR1 and CDR2: SQVTM and ANQGSEA. The CDR3 coding sequence is TGCAGCGTCCTGACAGGGAATCAGCCCCAGCATTTT. Protein sequence: CSVLTGNQPQHF.

This sequence joins TRBV11-2 and TRBJ2-7; D is possibly TRBD2 (7 bases). Trimming stripped 4 bases from V and 4 bases from J, with 11 bases between. Germline V CDR1 and CDR2: SGHAT, FQNNGV. CDR3 size: 13 residues. The CDR3 DNA sequence: TGTGCCAGCAGCTGGGAGGGGGGGTACGAGCAGTACTTC. Translation gives CASSWEGGYEQYF.

The chain has TRBV5-1 and TRBJ1-1, with D unclear. The germline V gene has CDR1 SGHRS and CDR2 YFSETQ. V gave up 0 bases and J gave up 6 bases, with 12 bases separating them. The CDR3 runs to 14 residues. The CDR3 loop is CASSLVSGRSEAFF. The CDR3 DNA reads as TGCGCCAGCAGCTTGGTATCAGGTCGGTCTGAAGCTTTCTTT.

V and J are TRBV2 and TRBJ2-5, with no clear D. CDR1 and CDR2 from the germline V gene are SNHLY and FYNNEI. The ends were cut back, 3 bases at V and 7 bases at J, with 12 bases in the middle. CDR3 length equals 13 residues. The CDR3 region is CASSDDGLGTQYF. In nucleotides, the CDR3 is TGTGCCAGCAGTGACGACGGCCTAGGGACCCAGTACTTC.

CDR3: CASSLDGTPNTGELFF. DNA for the CDR3: TGTGCCAGCAGCCTCGACGGGACTCCGAACACCGGGGAGCTGTTTTTT. The chain carries TRBV5-5 and TRBJ2-2, with D maybe TRBD2 (6 bases). CDR1 is SGHKS and CDR2 is YYEKEE in the germline V gene (reference sequence). V gave up 4 bases and J gave up 0 bases, with 13 bases separating them. The CDR3 contains 16 residues.

The chain employs TRBV6-5 and TRBJ2-7, with TRBD1 matching over 8 bases. Trimming took 4 bases from V and 5 from J; bases not matched to a gene: 7. CDR1 and CDR2 (germline): MNHEY, SVGAGI. The CDR3 runs to 14 residues. As DNA, the CDR3 is TGTGCCAGCAGTTTGGACAGGGTGAGAGACGAGCAGTACTTC. Protein product: CASSLDRVRDEQYF.

The V call is TRBV27, the J call TRBJ2-2; 8 positions agree with TRBD2. Germline CDR1 MNHEY, CDR2 SMNVEV (reference sequence). The trim removed 5 bases at V and 7 bases at J, leaving 6 bases unmatched. The CDR3 covers 14 residues. In nucleotides, the CDR3 is TGTGCCAGCAGTACAGGACTAGCCCACGGGGAGCTGTTTTTT. It specifies CASSTGLAHGELFF.

This clone occurred a few times. The V and J genes are TRBV10-3 and TRBJ1-5; D might be TRBD1 (5 bases). The CDR3 spans 14 residues. In germline, CDR1 is ENHRY, CDR2 SYGVKD. Trimming stripped 10 bases from V and 5 bases from J, with 18 bases between. The CDR3 region has the DNA TGTGCCACCCGGAACGGTCAGGGCGATCAGCCCCAGCATTTT. Protein product: CATRNGQGDQPQHF.

The rearrangement joins TRBV5-1 to TRBJ2-1, with D hard to call. The V end was cut by 4 bases, the J end by 5 bases, with 7 bases between. The CDR3 consists of 12 residues. The germline CDR1 and CDR2 sequences are SGHRS and YFSETQ. The CDR3 here is CASSEVHNEQFF. The DNA of the CDR3 is TGCGCCAGCAGCGAGGTGCACAATGAGCAGTTCTTC.

The count of this clone is one. The V and J genes are TRBV10-3 and TRBJ2-7, with 12 positions matching TRBD2. The CDR3 is made up of 15 amino acids. Germline CDR1 is ENHRY and CDR2 is SYGVKD. The V gene end was trimmed by 3 bases and the J gene end by 3 bases; junction bases not matched to a gene: 3. Here the CDR3 DNA reads TGTGCCATCAGTGATCGGGGACTAGCGGGCTACGAGCAGTACGTC. It codes for CAISDRGLAGYEQYV.

This sequence joins TRBV2 and TRBJ1-1, with a possible D match to TRBD1 (6 bases). V shed 2 bases and J shed 0 bases, with 13 bases lying between them. Germline-derived CDR1 and CDR2 are SNHLY and FYNNEI. The CDR3 consists of 16 residues. CDR3 nucleotide sequence: TGTGCCAGCAGTGAAATAGTCTGGACAGTGAACACTGAAGCTTTCTTT. Amino acid sequence: CASSEIVWTVNTEAFF.

The chain carries TRBV9 and TRBJ2-1, with 8 bases matching TRBD1. CDR3 length: 16 residues. The germline V gene encodes CDR1 SGDLS and CDR2 YYNGEE. V shed 2 bases, J shed 8 bases, and the junction held 12 bases outside the gene matches. The CDR3 loop is CASSVGRGRIADEQFF. The CDR3 coding sequence is TGTGCCAGCAGCGTCGGCAGGGGGCGGATTGCGGATGAGCAGTTCTTC.

The J gene is TRBJ2-3, the V gene TRBV7-2, with TRBD2 as a possible D gene (5 bases). This CDR3 spans 15 amino acids. Trimming stripped 0 bases from V and 0 bases from J, with 7 bases between. Germline lookup yields CDR1 SGHTA and CDR2 FQGNSA. This CDR3 is CASSLAPGSTDTQYF. The CDR3 DNA follows: TGTGCCAGCAGCTTAGCACCGGGGAGCACAGATACGCAGTATTTT.

V and J are TRBV6-2 or TRBV6-3 and TRBJ1-5, with D possibly TRBD1 on 5 matching bases. Trimming stripped 1 base from V and 6 bases from J, with 13 bases between. The CDR3 covers 15 residues. Germline CDR1 and CDR2: MNHEY and SVGEGT. DNA for the CDR3: TGTGCCAGCAGTTACTTCGCAGGGTATGGTCAGCCCCAGCATTTT. Residues: CASSYFAGYGQPQHF.

This clone occurred once. The V and J genes are TRBV19 and TRBJ2-5; perhaps TRBD2 as D (5 bases). The CDR3 runs to 10 residues. Trimming removed 9 bases at V and 4 bases at J, with 6 bases between. Looked up from germline, CDR1 is LNHDA and CDR2 is SQIVND (reference sequence). The CDR3, as DNA: TGTGCCAGCGGAGGAGAGACCCAGTACTTC. Translating gives CASGGETQYF.

The CDR3 bases are TGTGCCAGCAGCACCTACAGGGCTGACACCGGGGAGCTGTTTTTT. Protein product: CASSTYRADTGELFF. This chain connects TRBV7-8 to TRBJ2-2; D is perhaps TRBD1 (6 bases). This CDR3 comprises 15 residues. Trimming took off 5 bases at V and 3 bases at J, with 13 bases between the two ends. In germline, CDR1 is SGHVS, CDR2 FQNEAQ.